Listed below are T cell receptor beta chains from one sample, sequenced in a study of blood T cell repertoires in COVID-19. Profiled with immunoSEQ multiplex PCR; TCRdb holds only in-frame clones, not every one. The sample has 130,000 or so clones; less than 90% are singletons. The sample was peripheral blood. The origin of the receptors is a human donor with COVID-19, enrolled during active disease. The donor label of this sample is uncertain. The CDR3 runs from the conserved cysteine through the conserved F or W. D genes are given only for firm matches. The listing skips clone size in some rows; elsewhere it reads once, few, many or a size class.

j_call,d_call,clone_size,v_call,cdr3_nt,cdr3_aa
TRBJ1-5,.,.,TRBV6-5,TGTGCCAGCAGGCCCCAATCAGGGGCCCTTCAGCCCCAGCATTTT,CASRPQSGALQPQHF
TRBJ2-7,.,.,TRBV2,TGTGCCAGCAGTCCCACAGGGTACGAGCAGTACTTC,CASSPTGYEQYF
TRBJ2-3,TRBD2,once,TRBV11-2,TGTGCCAGCAGCCAGACTAGCGGCACAGATACGCAGTATTTT,CASSQTSGTDTQYF
TRBJ2-5,.,.,TRBV4-1,TGCGCCAGCAGCCTCTCCGGGAATCGTTTGGAGACCCAGTACTTC,CASSLSGNRLETQYF
TRBJ2-7,TRBD1,once,TRBV5-4,TGTGCCAGCAGCCGGGACAGGGTATCTGGCGAGCAGTACTTC,CASSRDRVSGEQYF
TRBJ1-4,TRBD1,.,TRBV2,TGTGCCAGCAGTTTCCAGGGGGCAGACGGGGAAAAACTGTTTTTT,CASSFQGADGEKLFF
TRBJ2-2,TRBD1,.,TRBV6-5,TGTGCCAGCAGCACCCAGGACAGGGAGACCGGGGAGCTGTTTTTT,CASSTQDRETGELFF
TRBJ2-7,TRBD1,.,TRBV11-1,TGTGCCAGCAGCTCCACAGGGGGTGGCTCCTACGAGCAGTACTTC,CASSSTGGGSYEQYF
TRBJ2-7,.,.,TRBV4-2,TGTGCCAGCAGCCAAGGACCGTCGCCCGGGAGCCAAGCCCACGAGCAGTACTTC,CASSQGPSPGSQAHEQYF
TRBJ2-2,TRBD1,.,TRBV5-5,TGTGCCAGCAGCCCTGGACAGGGGGTTTACACCGGGGAGCTGTTTTTT,CASSPGQGVYTGELFF
TRBJ2-7,TRBD2,.,TRBV5-1,TGCGCCAGCGGTCTTGATTGGGGGGGCTACGAGCAGTACTTC,CASGLDWGGYEQYF
TRBJ2-7,.,.,TRBV4-1,TGCGCCAGCAGCCTGAGCTCCTCCCTTGAGGAGCAGTACTTC,CASSLSSSLEEQYF
TRBJ1-1,.,few,TRBV30,TGTGCCTCCTCCGACACGAACACTGAAGCTTTCTTT,CASSDTNTEAFF
TRBJ1-1,TRBD1,once,TRBV5-4,TGTGCCAGCAGCACTATGGGACAGGGGGAAGGGACTGAAGCTTTCTTT,CASSTMGQGEGTEAFF
TRBJ2-7,TRBD1,.,TRBV18,TGTGCCAGCTCACTGGGACAGGTTCGCTCCTACGAGCAGTACTTC,CASSLGQVRSYEQYF
TRBJ2-3,TRBD2,.,TRBV5-6,TGTGCCAGCAGGAAAGCGGGGGCCCGCACAGATACGCAGTATTTT,CASRKAGARTDTQYF
TRBJ2-2,.,.,TRBV5-1,TGCGCCAGCAGAATCGGGACTTCGAACACCGGGGAGCTGTTTTTT,CASRIGTSNTGELFF
TRBJ2-1,.,.,TRBV6-5,TGTGCCAGCAGTCGAGATACCCTCAATGAGCAGTTCTTC,CASSRDTLNEQFF
TRBJ2-1,TRBD1,.,TRBV18,TGTGCCAGCTCAGGGACAGGGGCCTTTGGTGAGCAGTTCTTC,CASSGTGAFGEQFF
TRBJ1-4,TRBD1,few,TRBV6-5,TGTGCCAGCAGCTGGGGACAGGGGATGAGAAAACTGTTTTTT,CASSWGQGMRKLFF
TRBJ2-7,TRBD2,.,TRBV2,TGTGCCAGCAGTGAAGCGGCGGGGGGTCCCTACGAGCAGTACTTC,CASSEAAGGPYEQYF
TRBJ2-3,.,.,TRBV6-1,TGTGCCAGCAGTGATACCAGCGTTGTTTGGGATACGCAGTATTTT,CASSDTSVVWDTQYF
TRBJ2-3,.,medium-sized,TRBV6-4,TGTGCCAGCAGTGACACCAACAGGGCAGATACGCAGTATTTT,CASSDTNRADTQYF
TRBJ1-1,.,.,TRBV3-1/TRBV3-2,TGTGCCAGCAGCCGATTAGGGGTGAACACTGAAGCTTTCTTT,CASSRLGVNTEAFF
TRBJ1-5,.,.,TRBV3-1/TRBV3-2,TGTGCCAGCAGCCCCGACACTGGCAATCAGCCCCAGCATTTT,CASSPDTGNQPQHF
TRBJ2-3,.,.,TRBV11-2,TGTGCCAGCAGCTCCCCCAGGATAGCGGCTAATACGCAGTATTTT,CASSSPRIAANTQYF
TRBJ2-6,.,once,TRBV11-2,TGTGCCAGCAGCGAACAGGGAGCCGGGGCCAACGTCCTGACTTTC,CASSEQGAGANVLTF
TRBJ1-6,TRBD1,.,TRBV2,TGTGCCAGCCGGACAGGAAAGTCCTATAATTCACCCCTCCACTTT,CASRTGKSYNSPLHF
TRBJ2-2,.,.,TRBV11-1,TGTGCCAGCAGCTTGCGCAGGGGAGTGCCCGGGGAGCTGTTTTTT,CASSLRRGVPGELFF
TRBJ2-2,.,.,TRBV2,TGTGCCAGCAGTGAAGTTTACATTTCGAACACCGGGGAGCTGTTTTTT,CASSEVYISNTGELFF
TRBJ2-7,.,.,TRBV4-1,TGCGCCAGCAGCCAAGCCGGGCAGGGTTACGAGCAGTACTTC,CASSQAGQGYEQYF
TRBJ1-1,.,.,TRBV25-1,TGTGCCAGCAGTGACGGGGTCTGGACTGAAGCTTTCTTT,CASSDGVWTEAFF
TRBJ2-3,TRBD2,.,TRBV18,TGTGCCAGCTCACCCGTTCAGGCGGGGGGGCCGAGCACAGATACGCAGTATTTT,CASSPVQAGGPSTDTQYF
TRBJ1-5,TRBD1,.,TRBV4-1,TGCGCCAGCAGCCTTAGGGGACCTCCGGGACAGGGGGTCTTGAGCAATCAGCCCCAGCATTTT,CASSLRGPPGQGVLSNQPQHF
TRBJ1-4,TRBD1,.,TRBV6-6,TGTGCCAGCAGTTCGGAGGGACAGGGCAATGAAAAACTGTTTTTT,CASSSEGQGNEKLFF
TRBJ1-1,.,.,TRBV5-4,TGTGCCAGCAGCTTGGACCAGGGGAACACTGAAGCTTTCTTT,CASSLDQGNTEAFF
TRBJ1-2,TRBD1,few,TRBV12-3/TRBV12-4,TGTGCCAGCAGTATACAGGGGGCGTTTGGCTACACCTTC,CASSIQGAFGYTF
TRBJ2-3,TRBD2,.,TRBV28,TGTGCCAGCAGAAGTAGCGGGGGGGCTAGCACAGATACGCAGTATTTT,CASRSSGGASTDTQYF
TRBJ1-2,.,few,TRBV30,TGTGCCTGGAGTGCCCTACAGGGAATCGATGGCTACACCTTC,CAWSALQGIDGYTF
TRBJ1-2,TRBD1,.,TRBV10-3,TGTGCCATCTCGGGACAGGGGGACGGCTACACCTTC,CAISGQGDGYTF
TRBJ1-4,.,.,TRBV7-6,TGTGCCAGCAGCTTAGAAGCAACCAATGAAAAACTGTTTTTT,CASSLEATNEKLFF
TRBJ2-7,TRBD1,.,TRBV11-3,TGTGCCAGCAGCCCACCCTGGGGCGGGACAGGATCCTACGAGCAGTACTTC,CASSPPWGGTGSYEQYF
TRBJ1-6,TRBD1,.,TRBV5-8,TGTGCCAGCAGCCGACAGGGTATGGATTCACCCCTCCACTTT,CASSRQGMDSPLHF
TRBJ2-3,TRBD2,.,TRBV11-3,TGTGCCAGCAGCTTCGGGGGGGCGATCACAGATACGCAGTATTTT,CASSFGGAITDTQYF
TRBJ2-7,TRBD1,.,TRBV4-1,TGCGCCAGCAGCCAAGATCGGGGACAGGGGAGCTCCTACGAGCAGTACTTC,CASSQDRGQGSSYEQYF
TRBJ1-1,TRBD1,.,TRBV5-1,TGCGCCAGCAGCATCCCGACAGGGAGCACTGAAGCTTTCTTT,CASSIPTGSTEAFF
TRBJ1-4,TRBD1,once,TRBV5-6,TGTGCCAGCAGCTTGGCGGGGACAGGGGGCCACGGACTGTTTTTT,CASSLAGTGGHGLFF
TRBJ1-5,TRBD1,.,TRBV7-9,TGTGCCAGCAGCCATCAGGGGGCCGATCAGCCCCAGCATTTT,CASSHQGADQPQHF
TRBJ1-2,TRBD1,.,TRBV4-1,TGCGCCAGCAGCCTAGTGGCAGGGGGAAACTATGGCTACACCTTC,CASSLVAGGNYGYTF
TRBJ2-2,TRBD1,.,TRBV12-3/TRBV12-4,TGTGCCAGCAGCCCAGGGGGTCCCGGGGAGCTGTTTTTT,CASSPGGPGELFF
TRBJ2-1,TRBD2,.,TRBV4-2,TGTGCCAGCAGCCAAGGGCACAGCGGGGGTTACAATGAGCAGTTCTTC,CASSQGHSGGYNEQFF
TRBJ2-7,TRBD1,once,TRBV27,TGTGCCAGTAGGGACAGGGGTTCCTACGAGCAGTACTTC,CASRDRGSYEQYF
TRBJ1-1,TRBD1,.,TRBV5-4,TGTGCCAGCAGCCCGGGGACAGATCTTACTGAAGCTTTCTTT,CASSPGTDLTEAFF
TRBJ2-6,.,.,TRBV19,TGTGCCAGCCACGTCCACGGTTCTGGGGCCAACGTCCTGACTTTC,CASHVHGSGANVLTF
TRBJ1-2,TRBD1,.,TRBV7-9,TGTGCCAGCAGCTTGACAGGGGACGCCACCCCCTACTATGGCTACACCTTC,CASSLTGDATPYYGYTF
TRBJ1-2,.,once,TRBV5-6,TGTGCCAGCAGCTTTGACAGAATAGGCTACACCTTC,CASSFDRIGYTF
TRBJ1-3,.,.,TRBV7-2,TGTGCCAGCAGCCGTGGGGGGGTAGCTGGAAACACCATATATTTT,CASSRGGVAGNTIYF